A single sample is the source of the 23 T cell receptor beta chains below, sequenced in a study of cytomegalovirus exposure and HLA in healthy donors. A multiplex PCR was run with 60 Vbeta primers and 13 Jbeta primers. The repertoire was sequenced with immunoSEQ multiplex PCR; TCRdb's copy has only in-frame clones and lacks some. The sample contains 90,000 or so clones, more than 65% of which appear only once. Source material: PBMCs. The origin of the receptors is a woman aged 18-29 years in good health and CMV-seropositive.

This chain joins TRBV14 and TRBJ2-7; D is unclear. Deletions cut 0 bases from V and 0 bases from J, with 9 bases between. There are 15 residues in the CDR3. Germline V gene data show CDR1 as SGHDN and CDR2 as FVKESK. This chain's CDR3 is CASSQEAVRSYEQYF. The CDR3 region has the DNA TGTGCCAGCAGCCAAGAGGCTGTCCGCTCCTACGAGCAGTACTTC.

This clone was detected only a few times. J is TRBJ2-2 and V is TRBV6-4, with 8 positions matching TRBD2. The trim removed 6 bases at V and 0 bases at J, leaving 0 bases unmatched. CDR1 and CDR2 (germline): MRHNA, SNTAGT. This CDR3 is built from 14 residues. The CDR3, as DNA: TGTGCCAGCAGCGGGGGGGCGAACACCGGGGAGCTGTTTTTT. Protein: CASSGGANTGELFF.

This clone has only one observation. The chain couples TRBV29-1 to TRBJ2-5; the D gene is possibly TRBD2 (5 bases). Judging by the DNA end, TRBJ2-7 fits better; the J call may be wrong. CDR1 and CDR2 (germline): SQVTM, ANQGSEA. CDR3 length: 12 amino acids. The CDR3 loop reads CSANGLGNEQYF. The CDR3 DNA reads TGCAGCGCCAACGGACTGGGGAACGAGCAGTACTTC.

The rearrangement uses TRBV6-5 and TRBJ2-1; 11 bases map to TRBD2. This CDR3 is built from 14 residues. CDR1 and CDR2 (germline): MNHEY, SVGAGI. V was pared by 8 bases and J by 9 bases, with 9 bases of the junction left unmatched. The CDR3 here is CASSSGGWVIEQFF. CDR3 nucleotides: TGTGCCAGCTCTAGCGGGGGGTGGGTCATTGAGCAGTTCTTC.

The chain links TRBV5-4 to TRBJ1-1; unclear D gene. Trimming removed 4 bases from V and 1 base from J, with 14 bases in between. This CDR3 is 15 amino acids long. In germline, CDR1 is SGHNT, CDR2 YYREEE (reference sequence). The CDR3 bases are TGTGCCAGCAGCCTCACAGCTACCGGGAACACTGAAGCTTTCTTT. Protein sequence: CASSLTATGNTEAFF. The full variable domain, completed using reference TRBV5-4 and TRBJ1-1, is ETGVTQSPTHLIKTRGQQVTLRCSSQSGHNTVSWYQQALGQGPQFIFQYYREEENGRGNFPPRFSGLQFPNYSSELNVNALELDDSALYLCASSLTATGNTEAFFGQGTRLTVV.

This chain uses TRBV28 with TRBJ2-7, with 7 bases fitting TRBD1. Germline CDR1 and CDR2: MDHEN and SYDVKM. This CDR3 has 14 amino acids. V lost 6 bases, J lost 3 bases, and 8 bases stayed unmatched. In DNA form, the CDR3 reads TGTGCCAGCAGGCGAACAGGGGATCTCTACGAGCAGTACTTC. Encoded protein: CASRRTGDLYEQYF.

Written as DNA, the CDR3 is TGTGCCATCAGGGGACAGGGTTCGGGCTACGAGCAGTACTTC. Amino acid sequence: CAIRGQGSGYEQYF. This chain connects TRBV10-3 to TRBJ2-7; 9 bases line up with TRBD1. The CDR3 is made up of 14 amino acids. V was pared by 6 bases and J by 3 bases, with 6 bases of the junction left unmatched. From germline, CDR1 is ENHRY and CDR2 SYGVKD.

The CDR3 protein is CASSASGTGKRDNYGYTF. CDR3 in DNA: TGTGCCAGCAGCGCCTCCGGGACAGGAAAAAGAGATAACTATGGCTACACCTTC. The chain employs TRBV7-9 and TRBJ1-2; 8 bases fit TRBD1. Germline V gene data show CDR1 as SEHNR and CDR2 as FQNEAQ (reference sequence). CDR3 length: 18 amino acids. J lost 1 base, V lost 5 bases, and 15 bases had no gene match.

The V and J genes are TRBV7-2 and TRBJ1-2; D may be TRBD1 (5 bases). This CDR3 has 15 amino acids. The V end was cut by 1 base, the J end by 7 bases, with 16 bases between. Germline CDR1 SGHTA, CDR2 FQGNSA. CDR3 region: CASSLDPGLLGGYTF. CDR3 bases: TGTGCCAGCAGCTTAGACCCAGGGCTCCTAGGTGGCTACACCTTC.

This clone was observed a few times. V is TRBV7-2 and J is TRBJ2-2, with 14 bases that match TRBD2. The CDR3 sequence is 19 residues long. Trimming at V came to 5 bases and at J to 2 bases, leaving 10 bases not matched to a gene. Germline V gives CDR1 SGHTA, CDR2 FQGNSA. The CDR3 region has the DNA TGTGCCAGCAGCCCCGGGACTAGCGGGAGTATCGTTAACACCGGGGAGCTGTTTTTT. Translation: CASSPGTSGSIVNTGELFF.

The gene calls are TRBV9 and TRBJ2-1; possibly TRBD2 for D (6 bases). The germline V and J ends were trimmed by 0 bases and 6 bases, with 16 bases remaining between them. CDR3 length: 16 residues. The germline V gene encodes CDR1 SGDLS and CDR2 YYNGEE. The CDR3 sequence is CASSVATGTDGNEQFF. DNA of the CDR3: TGTGCCAGCAGCGTAGCTACGGGGACTGATGGCAATGAGCAGTTCTTC.

This clone has a handful of counts. The chain joins TRBV7-2 to TRBJ2-7, with 12 positions matching TRBD2. Germline loops: CDR1 SGHTA, CDR2 FQGNSA. V was pared by 6 bases and J by 1 base, with 7 bases of the junction left unmatched. The CDR3 has 16 amino acids. In DNA, the CDR3 is TGTGCCAGCAGTCGCTCCGGGACTAGCGGGTCCTACGAGCAGTACTTC. Its protein product is CASSRSGTSGSYEQYF. The full variable domain, rest sourced from reference TRBV7-2 and TRBJ2-7, is GAGVSQSPSNKVTEKGKDVELRCDPISGHTALYWYRQSLGQGLEFLIYFQGNSAPDKSGLPSDRFSAERTGGSVSTLTIQRTQQEDSAVYLCASSRSGTSGSYEQYFGPGTRLTVT.

This chain connects TRBV4-1 to TRBJ2-3; 9 bases align to TRBD1. Germline lookup yields CDR1 MGHRA and CDR2 YSYEKL. V dropped 3 bases and J dropped 6; count of bases not matched to a gene: 10. CDR3 size: 16 residues. The DNA of the CDR3 is TGCGCCAGCAGCCACAGGTGGGGACAGGGTGAGGATACGCAGTATTTT. This codes for CASSHRWGQGEDTQYF.

The V gene is TRBV18, the J gene TRBJ2-1, with D unresolved. Germline assignment: CDR1 KGHSH and CDR2 LQKENI. Trimming shortened V by 5 bases and J by 10 bases, and 9 bases separated the two germline ends. The CDR3 contains 11 residues. The CDR3 region has the DNA TGTGCCAGCTCAACTATGGAGGAGCAGTTCTTC. Translation gives CASSTMEEQFF. Looking up the rest from reference TRBV18 and TRBJ2-1 gives the full variable domain: NAGVMQNPRHLVRRRGQEARLRCSPMKGHSHVYWYRQLPEEGLKFMVYLQKENIIDESGMPKERFSAEFPKEGPSILRIQQVVRGDSAAYFCASSTMEEQFFGPGTRLTVL.

This clone appeared once. This chain uses TRBV19 with TRBJ1-6; tentatively, D is TRBD1 (5 bases). With 2 bases removed from V and 11 bases from J, the gap between germline ends came to 16 bases. Germline V gives CDR1 LNHDA, CDR2 SQIVND (reference sequence). This CDR3 has 15 amino acids. CDR3 sequence reads: CASSISETAGPPLHF. For the CDR3, the DNA is TGTGCCAGTAGTATAAGTGAGACAGCGGGTCCACCCCTCCACTTT. Supplemented by reference TRBV19 and TRBJ1-6, the full variable domain reads DGGITQSPKYLFRKEGQNVTLSCEQNLNHDAMYWYRQDPGQGLRLIYYSQIVNDFQKGDIAEGYSVSREKKESFPLTVTSAQKNPTAFYLCASSISETAGPPLHFGNGTRLTVT.

This chain connects TRBV14 to TRBJ1-1; TRBD1 might be the D (5 bases). The CDR3 runs 13 residues. V was pared by 6 bases and J by 5 bases, with 13 bases between. CDR1 is SGHDN, CDR2 FVKESK, per germline. This CDR3 reads CASSRPGGTEAFF. The DNA of the CDR3 is TGTGCCAGCAGTCGCCCGGGGGGTACTGAAGCTTTCTTT.

The chain is built from TRBV9 and TRBJ2-7, with D possibly being TRBD1 (6 bases). CDR3 length equals 15 residues. Germline V gives CDR1 SGDLS, CDR2 YYNGEE. With 2 bases removed from V and 4 bases from J, the gap between germline ends came to 16 bases. Here the CDR3 reads CASSVGGLESYEQYF. CDR3 nucleotides: TGTGCCAGCAGCGTTGGGGGCCTCGAATCGTACGAGCAGTACTTC. The whole variable domain, remainder taken from reference TRBV9 and TRBJ2-7, is DSGVTQTPKHLITATGQRVTLRCSPRSGDLSVYWYQQSLDQGLQFLIQYYNGEERAKGNILERFSAQQFPDLHSELNLSSLELGDSALYFCASSVGGLESYEQYFGPGTRLTVT.

The rearrangement links TRBV7-5 to TRBJ1-2. TRBV7-5 is assigned pseudogene status. The CDR3 covers 13 residues. The CDR3 DNA follows: TGTGCCCGGGGGGCAGGGGCGGAGTATGGCTACACCTTC. This encodes CARGAGAEYGYTF.

The DNA for the CDR3 is TGCGCCAGCAGTGAGAAGGGTCAGGGAGGGTTTTATGGCTACACCTTC. Residues: CASSEKGQGGFYGYTF. This rearrangement joins TRBV10-1 to TRBJ1-2; the D gene is possibly TRBD1 (5 bases). The CDR3 is made up of 16 amino acids. V shed 2 bases and J shed 5 bases, with 18 bases lying between them. The germline gives CDR1 WNHNN, CDR2 SYGVQD (reference sequence).

The gene calls are TRBV28 and TRBJ1-5; maybe TRBD1 (5 bases). Per germline, CDR1 MDHEN and CDR2 SYDVKM. CDR3 size: 16 residues. Trimming left V 7 bases short and J 4 bases short, with 20 bases between. CDR3 amino acids: CASTPSGRGRNQPQHF. In DNA form, the CDR3 reads TGTGCCAGCACTCCCTCGGGTAGGGGTCGTAATCAGCCCCAGCATTTT.

The chain is built from TRBV2 and TRBJ1-3; 9 bases line up with TRBD1. Trimming at V came to 4 bases and at J to 0 bases, leaving 7 bases not matched to a gene. CDR1 is SNHLY, CDR2 FYNNEI, per germline. The CDR3 has 17 residues. CDR3 DNA: TGTGCCAGCAGTGGGGCGACAGGGGGTATCTCTGGAAACACCATATATTTT. Protein: CASSGATGGISGNTIYF.

The chain uses TRBV7-6 and TRBJ2-5; a possible D gene is TRBD2 (5 bases). Germline V gene sequence: CDR1 SGHVS, CDR2 FNYEAQ. The CDR3 consists of 16 residues. V gave up 0 bases and J gave up 5 bases, with 16 bases separating them. For the CDR3, the DNA is TGTGCCAGCAGCTTAGCGCAGAGGGATGTATTTGAGACCCAGTACTTC. Translating gives CASSLAQRDVFETQYF.

In nucleotides, the CDR3 is TGCGCCAGCAGCCATGTCCTAGCGGGAGAAGGTATCTACGAGCAGTACTTC. Its translation: CASSHVLAGEGIYEQYF. This chain joins TRBV4-1 and TRBJ2-7; 10 bases match TRBD2. Unmatched junction bases numbered 11, after V lost 3 bases and J lost 3 bases. This CDR3 has 17 amino acids. Germline lookup yields CDR1 MGHRA and CDR2 YSYEKL.